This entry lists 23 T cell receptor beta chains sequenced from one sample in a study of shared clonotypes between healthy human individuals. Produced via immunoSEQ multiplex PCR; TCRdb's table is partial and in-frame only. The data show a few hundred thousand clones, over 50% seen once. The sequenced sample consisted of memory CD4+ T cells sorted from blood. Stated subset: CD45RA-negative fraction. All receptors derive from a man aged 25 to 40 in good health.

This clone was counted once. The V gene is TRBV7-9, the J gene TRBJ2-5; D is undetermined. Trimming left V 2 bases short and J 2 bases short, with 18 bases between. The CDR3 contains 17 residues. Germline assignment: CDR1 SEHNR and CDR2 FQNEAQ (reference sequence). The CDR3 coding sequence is TGTGCCAGCAGCTTACTCCGGACGGAACTCCTACAAGAGACCCAGTACTTC. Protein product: CASSLLRTELLQETQYF.

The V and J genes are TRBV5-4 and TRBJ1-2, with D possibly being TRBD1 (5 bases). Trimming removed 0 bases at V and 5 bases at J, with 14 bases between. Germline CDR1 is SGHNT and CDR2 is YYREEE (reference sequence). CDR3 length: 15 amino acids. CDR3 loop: CASSLAQGVGYGYTF. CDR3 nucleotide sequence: TGTGCCAGCAGCTTGGCGCAGGGAGTAGGGTATGGCTACACCTTC.

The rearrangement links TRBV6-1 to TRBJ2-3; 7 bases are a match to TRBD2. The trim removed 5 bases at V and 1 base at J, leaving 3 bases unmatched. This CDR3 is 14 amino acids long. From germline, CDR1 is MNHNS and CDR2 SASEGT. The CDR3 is CASSRGEGTDTQYF. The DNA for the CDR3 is TGTGCCAGCAGTCGGGGGGAGGGCACAGATACGCAGTATTTT.

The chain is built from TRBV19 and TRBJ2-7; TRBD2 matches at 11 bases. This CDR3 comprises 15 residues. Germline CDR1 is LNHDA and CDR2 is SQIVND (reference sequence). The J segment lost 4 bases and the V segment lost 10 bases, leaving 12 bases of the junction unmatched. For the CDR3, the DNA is TGTGCCACCTCCTACCCGGCTAGCGGGAGGTACGAGCAGTACTTC. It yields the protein CATSYPASGRYEQYF.

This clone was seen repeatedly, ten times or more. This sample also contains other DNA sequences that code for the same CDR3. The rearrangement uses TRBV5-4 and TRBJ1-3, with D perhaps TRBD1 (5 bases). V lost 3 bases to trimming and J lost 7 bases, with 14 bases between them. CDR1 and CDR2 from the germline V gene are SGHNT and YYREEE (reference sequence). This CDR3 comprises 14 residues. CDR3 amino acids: CASSWAGAPNTIYF. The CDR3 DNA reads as TGTGCCAGCAGCTGGGCCGGGGCCCCCAACACCATATATTTT. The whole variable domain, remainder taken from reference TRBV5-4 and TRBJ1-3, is ETGVTQSPTHLIKTRGQQVTLRCSSQSGHNTVSWYQQALGQGPQFIFQYYREEENGRGNFPPRFSGLQFPNYSSELNVNALELDDSALYLCASSWAGAPNTIYFGEGSWLTVV.

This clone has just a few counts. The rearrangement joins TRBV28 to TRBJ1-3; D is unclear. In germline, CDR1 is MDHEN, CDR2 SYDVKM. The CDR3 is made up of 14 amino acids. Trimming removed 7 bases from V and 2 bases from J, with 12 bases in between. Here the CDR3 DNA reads TGTGCCAGCACCCCCAGAATGGCTGGAAACACCATATATTTT. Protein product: CASTPRMAGNTIYF.

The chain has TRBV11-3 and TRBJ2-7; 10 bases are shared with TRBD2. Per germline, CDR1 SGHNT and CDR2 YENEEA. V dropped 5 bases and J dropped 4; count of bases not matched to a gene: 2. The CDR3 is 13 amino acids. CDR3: CASSPSGSYEQYF. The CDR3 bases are TGTGCCAGCAGCCCTAGCGGGAGTTACGAGCAGTACTTC.

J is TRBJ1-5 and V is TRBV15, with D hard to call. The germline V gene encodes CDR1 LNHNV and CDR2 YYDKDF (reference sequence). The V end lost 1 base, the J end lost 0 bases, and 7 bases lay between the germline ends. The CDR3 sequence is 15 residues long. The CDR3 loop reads CATSRAGVSNQPQHF. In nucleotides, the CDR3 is TGTGCCACCAGCAGAGCTGGAGTTAGCAATCAGCCCCAGCATTTT.

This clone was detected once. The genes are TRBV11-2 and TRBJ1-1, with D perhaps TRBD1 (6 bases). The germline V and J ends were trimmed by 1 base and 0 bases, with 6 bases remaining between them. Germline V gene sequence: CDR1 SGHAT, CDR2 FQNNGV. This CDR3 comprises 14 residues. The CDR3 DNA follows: TGTGCCAGCAGCTTAGGACAGGTGAACACTGAAGCTTTCTTT. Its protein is CASSLGQVNTEAFF.

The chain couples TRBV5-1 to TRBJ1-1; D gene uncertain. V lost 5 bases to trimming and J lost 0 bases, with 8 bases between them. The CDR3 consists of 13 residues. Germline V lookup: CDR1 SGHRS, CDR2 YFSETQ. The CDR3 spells CASSGAMNTEAFF. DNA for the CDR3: TGCGCCAGCAGTGGAGCCATGAACACTGAAGCTTTCTTT.

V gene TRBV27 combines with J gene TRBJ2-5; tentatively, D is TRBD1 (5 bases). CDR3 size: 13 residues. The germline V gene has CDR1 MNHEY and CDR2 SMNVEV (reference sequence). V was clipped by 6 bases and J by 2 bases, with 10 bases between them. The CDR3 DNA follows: TGTGCCAGCAGCGACAGTGGACAAGAGACCCAGTACTTC. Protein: CASSDSGQETQYF.

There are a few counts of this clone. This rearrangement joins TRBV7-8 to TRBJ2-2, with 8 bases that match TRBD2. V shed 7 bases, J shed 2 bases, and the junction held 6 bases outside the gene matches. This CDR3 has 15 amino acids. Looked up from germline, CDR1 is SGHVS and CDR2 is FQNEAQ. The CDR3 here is CASTAGGFNTGELFF. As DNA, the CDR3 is TGTGCCAGCACCGCGGGAGGCTTTAACACCGGGGAGCTGTTTTTT. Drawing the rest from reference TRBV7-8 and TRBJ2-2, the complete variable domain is GAGVSQSPRYKVAKRGQDVALRCDPISGHVSLFWYQQALGQGPEFLTYFQNEAQLDKSGLPSDRFFAERPEGSVSTLKIQRTQQEDSAVYLCASTAGGFNTGELFFGEGSRLTVL.

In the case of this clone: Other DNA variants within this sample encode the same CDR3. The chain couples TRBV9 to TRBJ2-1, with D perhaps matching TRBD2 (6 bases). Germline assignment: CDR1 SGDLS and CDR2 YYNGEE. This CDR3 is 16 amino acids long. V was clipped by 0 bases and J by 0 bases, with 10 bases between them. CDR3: CASSVGGGTSYNEQFF. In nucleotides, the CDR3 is TGTGCCAGCAGCGTAGGGGGCGGGACCTCCTACAATGAGCAGTTCTTC.

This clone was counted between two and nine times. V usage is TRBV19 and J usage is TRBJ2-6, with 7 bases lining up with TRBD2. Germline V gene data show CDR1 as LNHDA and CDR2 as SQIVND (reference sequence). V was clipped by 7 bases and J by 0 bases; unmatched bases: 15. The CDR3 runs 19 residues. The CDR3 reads CASIKRGEKKLSGANVLTF. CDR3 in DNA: TGTGCCAGTATAAAGCGGGGCGAGAAGAAACTCTCTGGGGCCAACGTCCTGACTTTC.

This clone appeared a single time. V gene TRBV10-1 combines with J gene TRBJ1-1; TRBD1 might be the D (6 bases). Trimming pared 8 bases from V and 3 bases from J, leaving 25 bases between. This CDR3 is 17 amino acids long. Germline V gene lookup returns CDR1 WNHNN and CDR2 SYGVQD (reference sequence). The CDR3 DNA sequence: TGCGCCAGCCTTCTTAAGGTCGTGGGGGCGCCGGACACTGAAGCTTTCTTT. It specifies CASLLKVVGAPDTEAFF.

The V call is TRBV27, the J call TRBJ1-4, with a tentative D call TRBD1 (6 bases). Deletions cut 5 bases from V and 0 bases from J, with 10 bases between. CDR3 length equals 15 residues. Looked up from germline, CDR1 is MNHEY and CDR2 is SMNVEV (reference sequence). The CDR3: CASSPDRPTNEKLFF. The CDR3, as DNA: TGTGCCAGCAGTCCGGACAGACCAACTAATGAAAAACTGTTTTTT.

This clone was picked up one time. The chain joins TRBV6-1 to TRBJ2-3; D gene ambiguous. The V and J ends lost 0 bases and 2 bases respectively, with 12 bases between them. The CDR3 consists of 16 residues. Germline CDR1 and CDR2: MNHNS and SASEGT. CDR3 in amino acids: CASSEAKDGPTDTQYF. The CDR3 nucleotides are TGTGCCAGCAGTGAAGCTAAGGACGGGCCCACAGATACGCAGTATTTT.

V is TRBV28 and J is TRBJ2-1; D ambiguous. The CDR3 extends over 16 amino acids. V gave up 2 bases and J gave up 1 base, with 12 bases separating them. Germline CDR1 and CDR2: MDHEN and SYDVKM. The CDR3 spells CASSLESRPSYNEQFF. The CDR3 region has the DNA TGTGCCAGCAGTTTAGAATCGAGACCGTCCTACAATGAGCAGTTCTTC.

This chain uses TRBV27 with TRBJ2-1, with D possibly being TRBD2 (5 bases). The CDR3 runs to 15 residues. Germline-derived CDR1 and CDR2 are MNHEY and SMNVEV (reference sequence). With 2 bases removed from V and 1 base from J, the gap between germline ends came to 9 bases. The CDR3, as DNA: TGTGCCAGCAGTTTAAGCGGAATATCCTACAATGAGCAGTTCTTC. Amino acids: CASSLSGISYNEQFF.

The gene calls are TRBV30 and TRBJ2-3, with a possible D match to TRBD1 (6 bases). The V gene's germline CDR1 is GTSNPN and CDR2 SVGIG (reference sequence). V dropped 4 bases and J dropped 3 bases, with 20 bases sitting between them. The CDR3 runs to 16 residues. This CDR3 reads CAWTPRRGFSTDTQYF. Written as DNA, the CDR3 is TGTGCCTGGACCCCCCGAAGGGGGTTCTCGACAGATACGCAGTATTTT. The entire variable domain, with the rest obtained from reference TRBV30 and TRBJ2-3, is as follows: SQTIHQWPATLVQPVGSPLSLECTVEGTSNPNLYWYRQAAGRGLQLLFYSVGIGQISSEVPQNLSASRPQDRQFILSSKKLLLSDSGFYLCAWTPRRGFSTDTQYFGPGTRLTVL.

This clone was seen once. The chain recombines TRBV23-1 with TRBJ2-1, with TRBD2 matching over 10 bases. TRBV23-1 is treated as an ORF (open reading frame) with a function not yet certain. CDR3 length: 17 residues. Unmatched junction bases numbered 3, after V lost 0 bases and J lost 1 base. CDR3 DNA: TGCGCCAGCAGTCAATCCGAACTAGCGGGGTCCTACAATGAGCAGTTCTTC. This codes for CASSQSELAGSYNEQFF.

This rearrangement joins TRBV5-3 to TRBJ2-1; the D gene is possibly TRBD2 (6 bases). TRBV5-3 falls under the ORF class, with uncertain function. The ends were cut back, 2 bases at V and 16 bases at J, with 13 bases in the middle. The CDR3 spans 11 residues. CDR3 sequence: CARSFSGRRFF. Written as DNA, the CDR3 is TGTGCCAGAAGCTTTTCCGGGAGACGATTCTTC.

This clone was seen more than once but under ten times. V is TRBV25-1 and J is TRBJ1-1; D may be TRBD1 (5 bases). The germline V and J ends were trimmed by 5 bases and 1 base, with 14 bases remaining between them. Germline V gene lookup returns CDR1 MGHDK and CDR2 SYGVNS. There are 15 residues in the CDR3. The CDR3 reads CASSPGLGRNTEAFF. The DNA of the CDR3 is TGTGCCAGCAGTCCGGGGCTGGGGCGGAACACTGAAGCTTTCTTT.